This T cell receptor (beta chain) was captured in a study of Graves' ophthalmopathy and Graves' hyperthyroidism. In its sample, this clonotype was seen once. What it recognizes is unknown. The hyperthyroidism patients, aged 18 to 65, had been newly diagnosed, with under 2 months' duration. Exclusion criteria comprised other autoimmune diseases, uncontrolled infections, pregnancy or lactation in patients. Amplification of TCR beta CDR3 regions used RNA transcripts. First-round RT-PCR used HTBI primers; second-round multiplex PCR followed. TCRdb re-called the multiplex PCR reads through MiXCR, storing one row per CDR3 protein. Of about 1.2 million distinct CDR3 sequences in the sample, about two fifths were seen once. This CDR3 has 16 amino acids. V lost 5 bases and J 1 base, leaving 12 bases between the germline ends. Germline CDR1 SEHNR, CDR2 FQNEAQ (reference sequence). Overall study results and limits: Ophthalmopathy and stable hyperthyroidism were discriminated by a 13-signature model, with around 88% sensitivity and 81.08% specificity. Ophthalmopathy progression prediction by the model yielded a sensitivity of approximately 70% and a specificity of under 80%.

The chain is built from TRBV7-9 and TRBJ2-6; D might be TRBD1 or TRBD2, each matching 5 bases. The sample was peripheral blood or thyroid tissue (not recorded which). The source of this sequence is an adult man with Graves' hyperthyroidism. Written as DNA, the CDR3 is TGTGCCAGCAGCAAACGGTGGGGGTCTGGGGCCAACGTCCTGACTTTC. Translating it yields CASSKRWGSGANVLTF.